This T cell receptor (beta chain) appears in the sequencing data of a study of blood T cell repertoires in COVID-19 (dated by TCRdb to 2018 to 2020). With regard to the full study: Samples covering the acute and convalescent phases of COVID-19 were provided by collaborators in the United States, Italy and Spain. The prospective study material was composed of cDNA or gDNA derived from T cells, B-cell-depleted T cells, or PBMCs. The dataset comprised deeply sampled blood TCRbeta repertoires from subjects exposed to, actively infected with, or recovered from COVID-19. The repertoires were made available in a free public database intended to serve as a resource for research on the immune response to SARS-CoV-2. Samples came from the ongoing ImmuneRACE study (first 160 participants) plus 1,254 subjects from 6 global collaborators. Sample metadata almost always included a de-identified subject ID, COVID-19 status, age in years and sex. Where available, HLA class I and class II types were taken from metadata supplied by the sample provider and were not determined by assay-based typing. What the research found in general, with its limitations: The amount of clinical and demographic metadata varied by source and participant and was provided uncurated.

This clone has only one observation. Its specific antigen is unknown. Base qualities are not recorded, but no much larger clone differs from it by a single base. TCRbeta CDR3 regions were amplified from genomic DNA by means of the immunoSEQ Assay, a bias-controlled multiplex PCR. In the source study's methods: The number of nucleated cells in each sample was estimated by amplification of reference gene primers within the assay. To quantify the absolute abundance of each unique TCRbeta CDR3 rearrangement, sequence reads were collapsed and filtered. For each sample, productive Simpson clonality was calculated as the square root of Simpson's diversity index across productive rearrangements. Held by TCRdb, this immuneACCESS table contains in-frame sequences only and omits some clones. Under half of the omission traces to an unresolved V gene where checked; the cause of the rest is unknown. V and J calls and clone size follow that table, whereas D and trimming were derived from the DNA. The sample table contains 40,000 to 65,000 clones; only one count was recorded for 65% to 85% of them. The top ten hold under 15% of the sample.

Each collaborating institution followed its own protocols to collect whole blood in K2EDTA tubes. For TCRbeta analysis, collaborators shipped samples as frozen whole blood, isolated PBMCs, or DNA extracted from either of those sample types. CDR1 SGDLS and CDR2 YYNGEE were looked up in the germline V gene. Measured from the cysteine to the phenylalanine, the CDR3 is 15 residues long. Kept here is only the CDR3 DNA, which spans 45 bases and is read in frame from base 1. The germline V end is reduced by 4 bases and the J end by 4 bases; junction bases left unmatched: 6. This clonotype was sampled from a human donor with active or convalescent COVID-19. The donor label of this sample is uncertain. The V and J genes are TRBV9 and TRBJ2-2; 8 bases in the junction line up with TRBD2. The sequenced sample was peripheral blood. The nucleotides are TGTGCCAGCAGCAAAGAGGGACTAGTCACCGGGGAGCTGTTTTTT. Its coded protein is CASSKEGLVTGELFF. The entire variable domain, with the stretches around the CDR3 drawn from the reference TRBV9 and TRBJ2-2 proteins, is DSGVTQTPKHLITATGQRVTLRCSPRSGDLSVYWYQQSLDQGLQFLIQYYNGEERAKGNILERFSAQQFPDLHSELNLSSLELGDSALYFCASSKEGLVTGELFFGEGSRLTVL.